One sample yielded the 7 T cell receptor beta chains listed below, sequenced in a study of cytotoxic CD8 clonotypes in ibrutinib-treated CLL. Profiling relied on immunoSEQ multiplex PCR, and the TCRdb table lists in-frame clones only, not all of them. The data hold roughly 150,000 clones, with approximately 80% observed a single time. Sequences were derived from PBMCs, sampled after 12 months of ibrutinib treatment. The origin of the receptors is a human donor with chronic lymphocytic leukemia.

CDR3 nucleotides: TGTGCCAGCAGTGAAACCCGGACAGTTAATTCACCCCTCCACTTT. Encoded protein: CASSETRTVNSPLHF. V gene TRBV2 combines with J gene TRBJ1-6; a weak D match, TRBD1 (6 bases). CDR3 length: 15 amino acids. CDR1 is SNHLY and CDR2 is FYNNEI in the germline V gene. The ends were cut back, 2 bases at V and 6 bases at J, with 11 bases in the middle.

The V gene is TRBV11-3, the J gene TRBJ2-7; 8 bases are shared with TRBD2. Germline V gives CDR1 SGHNT, CDR2 YENEEA. The CDR3 extends over 16 amino acids. Losses at the gene ends were 5 bases for V and 4 bases for J; bases not matched to a gene: 13. This chain's CDR3 is CASSPAGREGIYEQYF. CDR3 in DNA: TGTGCCAGCAGCCCCGCAGGTCGGGAGGGGATTTACGAGCAGTACTTC. Based on the CDR3 plus reference TRBV11-3 and TRBJ2-7, the full variable domain is EAGVVQSPRYKIIEKKQPVAFWCNPISGHNTLYWYLQNLGQGPELLIRYENEEAVDDSQLPKDRFSAERLKGVDSTLKIQPAELGDSAVYLCASSPAGREGIYEQYFGPGTRLTVT.

The chain employs TRBV27 and TRBJ2-3; TRBD2 agrees at 11 bases. Germline assignment: CDR1 MNHEY and CDR2 SMNVEV (reference sequence). With V trimmed by 5 bases and J by 5 bases, 6 bases remained unmatched. This CDR3 is built from 15 residues. CDR3 bases: TGTGCCAGCAGTACCCCTGGACTAGCGGGAGATACGCAGTATTTT. It translates to CASSTPGLAGDTQYF.

In nucleotides, the CDR3 is TGCGCCAGCAGCCAAGATAGGTCGGGAGGGCGTAGCAATGAGCAGTTCTTC. Protein product: CASSQDRSGGRSNEQFF. The chain combines TRBV4-3 with TRBJ2-1; 8 nucleotides line up with TRBD2. The CDR3 is 17 residues long. Germline V gene data show CDR1 as LGHNA and CDR2 as YSLEER. V dropped 0 bases and J dropped 6; count of bases not matched to a gene: 10.

The V and J genes are TRBV2 and TRBJ1-2; D is uncertain. The germline V gene encodes CDR1 SNHLY and CDR2 FYNNEI. The CDR3 sequence is 13 residues long. V lost 3 bases and J lost 4, with 9 bases in between. CDR3 residues: CASSDSLLYGYTF. The DNA of the CDR3 is TGTGCCAGCAGTGACAGCCTACTCTATGGCTACACCTTC.

The chain uses TRBV4-2 and TRBJ2-5; no firm D call. The CDR3 has 17 residues. V lost 1 base and J 2 bases, leaving 17 bases between the germline ends. Germline V lookup: CDR1 LGHNA, CDR2 YNFKEQ. Written as DNA, the CDR3 is TGTGCCAGCAGCCAAGCTGGGATTGCTCTAACACAAGAGACCCAGTACTTC. Translation gives CASSQAGIALTQETQYF.

The chain recombines TRBV5-1 with TRBJ2-4; a weak D match, TRBD2 (6 bases). V dropped 5 bases and J dropped 2 bases, with 23 bases sitting between them. In germline, CDR1 is SGHRS, CDR2 YFSETQ. The CDR3 runs to 18 residues. CDR3 in DNA: TGCGCCAGCAGGTCGGATGGAACCTCGGGAGCGCCCAAAAACATTCAGTACTTC. The encoded protein is CASRSDGTSGAPKNIQYF.